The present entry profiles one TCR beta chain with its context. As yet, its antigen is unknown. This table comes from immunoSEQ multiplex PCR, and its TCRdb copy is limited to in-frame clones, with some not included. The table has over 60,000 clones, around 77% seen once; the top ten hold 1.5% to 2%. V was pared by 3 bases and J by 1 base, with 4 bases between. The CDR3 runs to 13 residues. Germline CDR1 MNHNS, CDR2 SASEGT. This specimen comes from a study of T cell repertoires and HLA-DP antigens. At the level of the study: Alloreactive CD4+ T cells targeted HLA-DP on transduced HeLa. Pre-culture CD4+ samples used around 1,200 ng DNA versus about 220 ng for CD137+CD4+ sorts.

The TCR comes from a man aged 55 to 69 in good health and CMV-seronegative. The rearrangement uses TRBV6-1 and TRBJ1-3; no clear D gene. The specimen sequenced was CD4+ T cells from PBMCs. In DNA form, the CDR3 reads TGTGCCAGCAGTGACAAATCTGGAAACACCATATATTTT. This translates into CASSDKSGNTIYF.